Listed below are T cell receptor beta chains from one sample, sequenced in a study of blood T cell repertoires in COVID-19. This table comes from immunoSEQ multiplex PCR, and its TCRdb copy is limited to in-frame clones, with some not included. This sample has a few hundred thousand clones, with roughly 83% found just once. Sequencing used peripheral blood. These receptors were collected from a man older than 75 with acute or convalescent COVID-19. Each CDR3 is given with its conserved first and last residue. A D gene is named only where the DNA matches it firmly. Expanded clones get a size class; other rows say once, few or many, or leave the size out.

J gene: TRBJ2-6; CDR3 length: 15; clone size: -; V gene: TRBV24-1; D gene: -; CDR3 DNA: TGTGCCACCAGTGAAGAGGGCTCTGGGGCCAACGTCCTGACTTTC; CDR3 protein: CATSEEGSGANVLTF
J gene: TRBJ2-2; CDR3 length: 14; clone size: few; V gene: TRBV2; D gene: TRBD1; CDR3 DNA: TGTGCCAGCGACAGGGGGCGCGACACCGGGGAGCTGTTTTTT; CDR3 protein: CASDRGRDTGELFF
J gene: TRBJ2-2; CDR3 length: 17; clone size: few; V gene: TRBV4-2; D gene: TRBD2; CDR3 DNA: TGTGCCAGCAGCCAAGATTGGTCGGGGGGGCATACCGGGGAGCTGTTTTTT; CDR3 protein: CASSQDWSGGHTGELFF
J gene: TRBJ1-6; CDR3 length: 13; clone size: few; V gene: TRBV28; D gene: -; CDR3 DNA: TGTGCCAGCAGTTCGGACAGTAATTCACCCCTCCACTTT; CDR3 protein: CASSSDSNSPLHF
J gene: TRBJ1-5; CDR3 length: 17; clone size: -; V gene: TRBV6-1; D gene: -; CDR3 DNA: TGTGCCAGCAGTGACCCGCCTCAGGGGCTAAGCAATCAGCCCCAGCATTTT; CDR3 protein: CASSDPPQGLSNQPQHF
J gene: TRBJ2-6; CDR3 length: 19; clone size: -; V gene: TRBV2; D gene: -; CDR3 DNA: TGTGCCAGCAGTGAAGCAGCCGCGGGGATAGGGTCTGGGGCCAACGTCCTGACTTTC; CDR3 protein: CASSEAAAGIGSGANVLTF
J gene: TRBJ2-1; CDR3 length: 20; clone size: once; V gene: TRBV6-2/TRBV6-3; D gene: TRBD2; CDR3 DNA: TGTGCCAGCAGTTACTCGGCTAGCGGGGGCCCCTTTAGCTCCTACAATGAGCAGTTCTTC; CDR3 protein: CASSYSASGGPFSSYNEQFF
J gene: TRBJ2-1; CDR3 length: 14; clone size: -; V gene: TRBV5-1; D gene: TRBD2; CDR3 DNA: TGCGCCAGCAGCTACGGGACTAGCGGGGGTGAGCAGTTCTTC; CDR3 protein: CASSYGTSGGEQFF
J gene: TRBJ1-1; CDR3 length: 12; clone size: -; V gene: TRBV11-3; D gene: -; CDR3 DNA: TGTGCCAGCAGCTTAGCAAACACTGAAGCTTTCTTT; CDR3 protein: CASSLANTEAFF
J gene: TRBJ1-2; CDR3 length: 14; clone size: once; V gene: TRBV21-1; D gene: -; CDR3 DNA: TGTGCCAGCAGCAAAGCCGAGGGTTCCTATGGCTACACCTTC; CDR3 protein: CASSKAEGSYGYTF
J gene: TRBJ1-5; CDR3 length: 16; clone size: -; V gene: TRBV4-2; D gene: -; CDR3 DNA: TGTGCCAGCAGCCAAAACAGACAGGCGAGCAATCAGCCCCAGCATTTT; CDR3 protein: CASSQNRQASNQPQHF
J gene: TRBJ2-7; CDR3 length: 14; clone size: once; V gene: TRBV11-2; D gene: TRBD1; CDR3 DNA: TGTGCCAGCAGCCTCCGGACAGGCATGTACGAGCAGTACTTC; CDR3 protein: CASSLRTGMYEQYF
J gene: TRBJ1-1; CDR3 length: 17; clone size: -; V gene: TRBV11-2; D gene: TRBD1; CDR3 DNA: TGTGCCAGCAGCTTGTGGACAGGGCCTTTCCAGAACACTGAAGCTTTCTTT; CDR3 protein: CASSLWTGPFQNTEAFF
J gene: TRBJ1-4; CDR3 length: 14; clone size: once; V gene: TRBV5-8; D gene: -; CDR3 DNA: TGTGCCAGCAGCGCCAGGGTCGGTAATGAAAAACTGTTTTTT; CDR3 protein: CASSARVGNEKLFF
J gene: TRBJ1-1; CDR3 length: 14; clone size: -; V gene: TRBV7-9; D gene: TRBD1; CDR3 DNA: TGTGCCAGCAGCTCGAGGACAGGCTCGACTGAAGCTTTCTTT; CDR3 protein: CASSSRTGSTEAFF
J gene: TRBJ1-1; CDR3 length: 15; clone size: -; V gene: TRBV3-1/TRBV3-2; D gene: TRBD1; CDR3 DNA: TGTGCCAGCAGCCGGGGACAGACTATGAACACTGAAGCTTTCTTT; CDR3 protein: CASSRGQTMNTEAFF
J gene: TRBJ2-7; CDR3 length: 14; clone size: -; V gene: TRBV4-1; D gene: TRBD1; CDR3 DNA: TGCGCCAGCAGCCTGGACAGGGCTAACTACGAGCAGTACTTC; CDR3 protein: CASSLDRANYEQYF
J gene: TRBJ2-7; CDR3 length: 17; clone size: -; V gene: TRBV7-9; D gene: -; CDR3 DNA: TGTGCCAGCAGCTTCTACGAGGGGACTCCGAGCTCCTACGAGCAGTACTTC; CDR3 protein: CASSFYEGTPSSYEQYF
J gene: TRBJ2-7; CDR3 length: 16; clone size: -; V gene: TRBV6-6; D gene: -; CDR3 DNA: TGTGCCAGCAGTTACTCGATCGGGTTTCGTTTGGTCGAGCAGTACTTC; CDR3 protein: CASSYSIGFRLVEQYF
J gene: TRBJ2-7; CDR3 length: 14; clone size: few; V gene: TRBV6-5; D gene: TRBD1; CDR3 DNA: TGTGCCAGCAGTTACGACAGGGGGAACTACGAGCAGTACTTC; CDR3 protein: CASSYDRGNYEQYF
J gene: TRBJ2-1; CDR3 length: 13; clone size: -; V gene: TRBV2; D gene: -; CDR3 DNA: TGTGCCAGCAGGGAGCGGCATTACAATGAGCAGTTCTTC; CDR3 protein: CASRERHYNEQFF
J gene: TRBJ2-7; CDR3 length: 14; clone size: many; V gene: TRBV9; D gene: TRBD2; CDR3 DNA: TGTGCCAGCAGCGTGGGGGGGAACCACTACGAGCAGTACTTC; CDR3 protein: CASSVGGNHYEQYF
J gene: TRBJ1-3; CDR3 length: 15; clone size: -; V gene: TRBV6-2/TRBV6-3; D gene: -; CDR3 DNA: TGTGCCAGCAGTCTACAGGGTCCTCCTGGAAACACCATATATTTT; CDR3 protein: CASSLQGPPGNTIYF
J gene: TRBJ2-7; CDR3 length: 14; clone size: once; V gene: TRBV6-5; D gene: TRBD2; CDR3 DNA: TGTGCCAGCACTCCGGGACTAGCCCGTGAGGAGCAGTACTTC; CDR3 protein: CASTPGLAREEQYF
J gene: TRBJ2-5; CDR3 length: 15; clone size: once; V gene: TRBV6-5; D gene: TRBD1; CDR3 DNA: TGTGCCAGCAGGGTCCTTGGGACAGCCCAAGAGACCCAGTACTTC; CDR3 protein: CASRVLGTAQETQYF
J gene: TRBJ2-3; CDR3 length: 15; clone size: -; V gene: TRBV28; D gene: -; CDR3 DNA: TGTGCCAGCAGTTTACCGAGCGGGAGCACAGATACGCAGTATTTT; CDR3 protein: CASSLPSGSTDTQYF
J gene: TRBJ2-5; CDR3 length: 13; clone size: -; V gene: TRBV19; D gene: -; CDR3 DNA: TGTGCCAGTAGTACCGGGACTCAAGAGACCCAGTACTTC; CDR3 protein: CASSTGTQETQYF
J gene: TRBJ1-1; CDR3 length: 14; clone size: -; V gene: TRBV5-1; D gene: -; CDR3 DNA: TGCGCCAGCAGCCCCGCGGGGGGCGGCACTGAAGCTTTCTTT; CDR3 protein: CASSPAGGGTEAFF
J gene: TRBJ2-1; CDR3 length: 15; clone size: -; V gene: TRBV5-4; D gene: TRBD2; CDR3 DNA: TGTGCCAGCAGCCTCAGCGGGAGGCCCCCTAATGAGCAGTTCTTC; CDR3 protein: CASSLSGRPPNEQFF
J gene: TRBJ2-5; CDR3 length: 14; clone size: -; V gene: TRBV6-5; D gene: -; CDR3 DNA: TGTGCCAGCAGGTTGGGGCAGTACCAAGAGACCCAGTACTTC; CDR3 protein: CASRLGQYQETQYF
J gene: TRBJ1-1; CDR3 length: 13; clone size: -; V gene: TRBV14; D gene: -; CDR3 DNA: TGTGCCAGCAGCCAAGACAGGGTCACTGAAGCTTTCTTT; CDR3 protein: CASSQDRVTEAFF
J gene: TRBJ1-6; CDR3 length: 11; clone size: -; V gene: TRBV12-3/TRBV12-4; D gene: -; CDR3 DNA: TGTGCCAGCCGAACAAATTCACCCCTCCACTTT; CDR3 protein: CASRTNSPLHF
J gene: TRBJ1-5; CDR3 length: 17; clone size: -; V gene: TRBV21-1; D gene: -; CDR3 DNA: TGTGCCAGCAGCAAAGAACCCCACGGACAGGGGTGTCAGCCCCAGCATTTT; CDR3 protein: CASSKEPHGQGCQPQHF
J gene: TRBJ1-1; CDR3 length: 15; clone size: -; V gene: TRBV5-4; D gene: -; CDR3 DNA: TGTGCCAGCAGCGTCAAGGCCGGGTCGAACACTGAAGCTTTCTTT; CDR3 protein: CASSVKAGSNTEAFF
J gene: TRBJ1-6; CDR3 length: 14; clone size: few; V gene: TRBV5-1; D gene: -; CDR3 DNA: TGCGCCAGCAGCCTAGGGACTCAAAATTCACCCCTCCACTTT; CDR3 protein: CASSLGTQNSPLHF
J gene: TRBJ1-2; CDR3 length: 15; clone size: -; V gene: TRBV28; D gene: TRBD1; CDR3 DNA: TGTGCCAGCAGACCAGGGGGACCGGGTGGCTATGGCTACACCTTC; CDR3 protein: CASRPGGPGGYGYTF
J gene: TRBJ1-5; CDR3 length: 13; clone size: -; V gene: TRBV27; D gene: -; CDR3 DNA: TGTGCCAGCAGTTTCTATAGCAATCAGCCCCAGCATTTT; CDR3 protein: CASSFYSNQPQHF
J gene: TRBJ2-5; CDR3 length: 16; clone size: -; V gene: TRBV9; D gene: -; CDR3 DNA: TGTGCCAGCAGCAGCCTGGGACGGGAGTACCAAGAGACCCAGTACTTC; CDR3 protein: CASSSLGREYQETQYF
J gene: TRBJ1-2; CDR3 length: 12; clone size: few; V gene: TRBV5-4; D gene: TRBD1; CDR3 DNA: TGTGCCAGCAGCTTGGGGACAGGCGGCTACACCTTC; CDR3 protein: CASSLGTGGYTF
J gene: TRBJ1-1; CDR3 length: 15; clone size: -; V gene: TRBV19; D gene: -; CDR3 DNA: TGTGCCAGTAGTACGGTTTGGGACTTGAACACTGAAGCTTTCTTT; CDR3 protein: CASSTVWDLNTEAFF
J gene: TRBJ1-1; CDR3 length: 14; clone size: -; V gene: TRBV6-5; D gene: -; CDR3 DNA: TGTGCCAGCAGCGAGATTCCCGGACATTCTGAAGCTTTCTTT; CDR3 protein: CASSEIPGHSEAFF
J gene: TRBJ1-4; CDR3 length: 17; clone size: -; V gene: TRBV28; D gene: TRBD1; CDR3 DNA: TGTGCCAGCAGTTCGAATAACAGGGGGGGGCGGAATGAAAAACTGTTTTTT; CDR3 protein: CASSSNNRGGRNEKLFF
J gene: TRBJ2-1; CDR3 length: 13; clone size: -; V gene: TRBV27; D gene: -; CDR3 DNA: TGTGCCAGCAGTTTATCCAGGCATAATGAGCAGTTCTTC; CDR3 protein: CASSLSRHNEQFF
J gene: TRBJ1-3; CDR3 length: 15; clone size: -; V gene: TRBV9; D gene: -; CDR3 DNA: TGTGCCAGCAGCCCAGAACAGAAAACTGGAAACACCATATATTTT; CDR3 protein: CASSPEQKTGNTIYF
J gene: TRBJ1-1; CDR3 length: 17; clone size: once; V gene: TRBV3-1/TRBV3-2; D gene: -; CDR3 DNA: TGTGCCAGCAGCCAAGAGGCCGGGGGGGAACTGAACACTGAAGCTTTCTTT; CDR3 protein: CASSQEAGGELNTEAFF
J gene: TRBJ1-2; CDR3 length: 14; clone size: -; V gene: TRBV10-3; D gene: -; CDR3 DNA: TGTGCCATCAGTGACGACAGGTCTAACTATGGCTACACCTTC; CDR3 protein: CAISDDRSNYGYTF
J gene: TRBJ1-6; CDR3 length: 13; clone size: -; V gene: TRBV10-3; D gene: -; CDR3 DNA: TGTGCCATCAGTAATTACCCGAGATCACCCCTCCACTTT; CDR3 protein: CAISNYPRSPLHF
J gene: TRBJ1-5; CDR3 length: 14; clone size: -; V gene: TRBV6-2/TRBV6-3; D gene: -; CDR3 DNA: TGTGCCAGCAGCCTCGACAGCAGCAATCAGCCCCAGCATTTT; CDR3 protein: CASSLDSSNQPQHF
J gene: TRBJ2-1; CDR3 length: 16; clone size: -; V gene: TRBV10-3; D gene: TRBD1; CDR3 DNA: TGTGCCATCAGTGCATCAGCAGGGGGCGCCTCCAATGAGCAGTTCTTC; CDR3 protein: CAISASAGGASNEQFF
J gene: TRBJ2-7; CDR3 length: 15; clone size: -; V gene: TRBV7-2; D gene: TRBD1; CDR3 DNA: TGTGCCAGCAGCTTAGTAAGGGGGCAGGGGGTCGAGCAGTACTTC; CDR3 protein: CASSLVRGQGVEQYF
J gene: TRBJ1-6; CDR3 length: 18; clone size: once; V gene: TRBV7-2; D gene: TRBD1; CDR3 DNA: TGTGCCAGCAGCCTCATGGTGACAGGGAGCTCCTATAATTCACCCCTCCACTTT; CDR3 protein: CASSLMVTGSSYNSPLHF
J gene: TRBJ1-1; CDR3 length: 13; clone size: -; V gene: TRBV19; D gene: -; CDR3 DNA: TGTGCCAGTAGTATAGGTCGCAGAACTGAAGCTTTCTTT; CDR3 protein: CASSIGRRTEAFF
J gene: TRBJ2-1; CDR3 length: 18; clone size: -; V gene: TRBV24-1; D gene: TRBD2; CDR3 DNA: TGTGCCACCGCAGAGTCCGCGGGCCTAGCGGGAGGATACAATGAGCAGTTCTTC; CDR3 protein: CATAESAGLAGGYNEQFF
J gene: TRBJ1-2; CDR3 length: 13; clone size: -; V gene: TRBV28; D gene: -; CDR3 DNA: TGTGCCAGCAGTTTTATCGGTTATAGTGGCTACACCTTC; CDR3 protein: CASSFIGYSGYTF
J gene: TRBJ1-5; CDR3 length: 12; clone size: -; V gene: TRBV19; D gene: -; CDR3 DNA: TGTGCCAGTAGTATGGGAGAGCAGCCCCAGCATTTT; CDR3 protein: CASSMGEQPQHF